The 17 T cell receptor beta chains below come from one sample, sequenced in a study of blood T cell repertoires in COVID-19. Assay: immunoSEQ multiplex PCR; the TCRdb copy retains only in-frame clones and omits some. The table shows roughly 39,000 clones, with 75% to 90% occurring only once. The specimen was peripheral blood. The receptors come from a woman between 65 and 79 years old with acute or convalescent COVID-19.

V gene TRBV11-3 combines with J gene TRBJ2-3; possibly TRBD1 for D (5 bases). The V gene lost 2 bases and the J gene lost 5 bases, with 17 bases spanning the gap. The germline V gene encodes CDR1 SGHNT and CDR2 YENEEA. CDR3 length: 16 amino acids. This CDR3 is CASSLYSGLMIDTQYF. The CDR3 nucleotides read TGTGCCAGCAGCTTATATTCAGGGCTGATGATAGATACGCAGTATTTT.

This chain connects TRBV11-3 to TRBJ2-3; a weak D match, TRBD2 (5 bases). The CDR3 runs 13 residues. The V gene lost 5 bases and the J gene lost 7 bases, with 13 bases spanning the gap. Germline loops: CDR1 SGHNT, CDR2 YENEEA. The DNA for the CDR3 is TGTGCCAGCAGCCCGTTCGGGGTGAATACGCAGTATTTT. Protein sequence: CASSPFGVNTQYF.

The gene calls are TRBV6-5 and TRBJ1-3; the D is unclear. Germline assignment: CDR1 MNHEY and CDR2 SVGAGI. Trimming removed 9 bases from V and 4 bases from J, with 13 bases in between. The CDR3 totals 13 residues. CDR3 nucleotides: TGTGCCAGTCGACTGATCCCGGGAAACACCATATATTTT. This gives the protein CASRLIPGNTIYF.

This chain links TRBV7-2 with TRBJ2-3; D gene uncertain. The CDR3 loop spans 15 amino acids. The germline V gene has CDR1 SGHTA and CDR2 FQGNSA. V lost 2 bases and J 2 bases, leaving 11 bases between the germline ends. DNA for the CDR3: TGTGCCAGCAGCTTACCCGGTCTAACCACAGATACGCAGTATTTT. It yields the protein CASSLPGLTTDTQYF.

This clone was seen only once. The chain combines TRBV6-5 with TRBJ2-3, with D possibly being TRBD1 (6 bases). Trimming pared 6 bases from V and 0 bases from J, leaving 7 bases between. The V gene's germline CDR1 is MNHEY and CDR2 SVGAGI. The CDR3 loop spans 13 amino acids. The CDR3 protein is CASRQGSTDTQYF. In DNA, the CDR3 is TGTGCCAGCAGACAGGGAAGCACAGATACGCAGTATTTT.

In this sample, this clone turned up a few times. This rearrangement joins TRBV5-4 to TRBJ1-2; D is unresolved. Per the germline V gene, CDR1 is SGHNT and CDR2 is YYREEE (reference sequence). This CDR3 comprises 15 residues. V was shortened by 4 bases and J by 8 bases, with 21 bases between the two germline ends. CDR3 sequence: CASSTAMARDSGYTF. As DNA, the CDR3 is TGTGCCAGCAGCACTGCAATGGCCCGGGATTCCGGCTACACCTTC.

This clone has a single count. This sequence joins TRBV19 and TRBJ2-1, with 10 nucleotides matching TRBD2. The CDR3 covers 15 residues. V shed 5 bases and J 9 bases; nucleotides not matched to a gene: 10. From germline, CDR1 is LNHDA and CDR2 SQIVND (reference sequence). CDR3 bases: TGTGCCAGTAGTGACATAGCGGGAGGAGTCATTGAGCAGTTCTTC. Translation: CASSDIAGGVIEQFF.

V usage is TRBV5-1 and J usage is TRBJ1-1; a possible D gene is TRBD1 (5 bases). With 4 bases removed from V and 8 bases from J, the gap between germline ends came to 18 bases. CDR3 length: 14 residues. Germline V lookup: CDR1 SGHRS, CDR2 YFSETQ. CDR3 in DNA: TGCGCCAGCAGCCCCCGACAGCCTGGAGCCGAAGCTTTCTTT. It codes for CASSPRQPGAEAFF.

This clone was picked up one time. J is TRBJ2-7 and V is TRBV14, with unresolved D. The V gene lost 1 base and the J gene lost 3 bases, with 10 bases spanning the gap. The length of the CDR3 is 14 residues. Germline V gives CDR1 SGHDN, CDR2 FVKESK. CDR3 amino acids: CASSQGRQDYEQYV. Here the CDR3 DNA reads TGTGCCAGCAGCCAAGGTCGGCAGGACTACGAGCAGTACGTC.

A single count supports this clone. The rearrangement uses TRBV12-3 or TRBV12-4 and TRBJ1-1; weak D call: TRBD1 (6 bases). Trimming removed 3 bases from V and 4 bases from J, with 9 bases in between. The CDR3 is 13 amino acids. CDR3: CASSLVGGTEAFF. Written as DNA, the CDR3 is TGTGCCAGCAGTTTGGTAGGGGGCACTGAAGCTTTCTTT.

This clone appeared a few times. The CDR3 nucleotides are TGTGCCAGCAGCAGAAAGGACAGGGGCCAAGAGACCCAGTACTTC. This sequence encodes CASSRKDRGQETQYF. V is TRBV5-4 and J is TRBJ2-5, with 9 bases fitting TRBD1. The CDR3 contains 15 residues. The germline V gene has CDR1 SGHNT and CDR2 YYREEE (reference sequence). V was clipped by 4 bases and J by 1 base; unmatched bases: 5.

The V gene is TRBV2, the J gene TRBJ1-1, with a weak D call TRBD1 (6 bases). V was trimmed by 6 bases and J by 5 bases, leaving 13 bases between them. The CDR3 contains 13 residues. CDR1 SNHLY and CDR2 FYNNEI come from the germline V gene. The CDR3 spells CASRYRVGTEAFF. In nucleotides, the CDR3 is TGTGCCAGCAGGTACAGGGTAGGGACTGAAGCTTTCTTT.

The CDR3 here is CSVDANPSSGANVLTF. CDR3 coding DNA: TGCAGCGTTGACGCTAACCCAAGCTCTGGGGCCAACGTCCTGACTTTC. The chain couples TRBV29-1 to TRBJ2-6; D remains unclear. This CDR3 has 16 residues. With 3 bases removed from V and 0 bases from J, the gap between germline ends came to 12 bases. Germline V gene lookup returns CDR1 SQVTM and CDR2 ANQGSEA.

The chain has TRBV11-3 and TRBJ2-1; TRBD1 matches at 8 bases. J lost 2 bases, V lost 3 bases, and 3 bases had no gene match. Germline CDR1 reads SGHNT; CDR2 reads YENEEA. CDR3 length: 15 amino acids. The CDR3 spells CASSFGQGTYNEQFF. The CDR3 bases are TGTGCCAGCAGCTTTGGACAGGGCACCTACAATGAGCAGTTCTTC.

This clone is a singleton in its sample. The J gene is TRBJ1-5, the V gene TRBV6-2 or TRBV6-3; TRBD1 aligns across 8 bases. Germline CDR1 MNHEY, CDR2 SVGEGT. The V gene end was trimmed by 5 bases and the J gene end by 0 bases; junction bases not matched to a gene: 9. The CDR3 covers 17 residues. The CDR3 DNA follows: TGTGCCAGCAGTAGGGACAGGAGGGGGTATAGCAATCAGCCCCAGCATTTT. Translating it yields CASSRDRRGYSNQPQHF.

CDR3 loop: CASSRQGPNTGELFF. Here the CDR3 DNA reads TGTGCCAGCAGCCGACAGGGCCCGAACACCGGGGAGCTGTTTTTT. V is TRBV6-2 or TRBV6-3 and J is TRBJ2-2; 7 bases map to TRBD1. After removal of 6 bases from V and 0 bases from J, the junction contained 4 bases not matched to a gene. Germline lookup yields CDR1 MNHEY and CDR2 SVGEGT. The CDR3 contains 15 residues.

V usage is TRBV7-2 and J usage is TRBJ2-7; D is possibly TRBD1 (5 bases). The germline gives CDR1 SGHTA, CDR2 FQGNSA. Trimming left V 2 bases short and J 1 base short, with 9 bases between. CDR3 length: 14 amino acids. The CDR3 bases are TGTGCCAGCAGCTTACAGGGCAGATCCTACGAGCAGTACGTC. Encoded protein: CASSLQGRSYEQYV.